What follows is one T cell receptor (beta chain) and its context. The antigen it binds to is not known. Base quality data are lacking; no much larger clone is found one base away. The sample is drawn from a study of blood T cells in healthy people across ages (dated by TCRdb to between 2014 and 2017). As for the study more broadly: Template switching captured roughly one uniquely barcoded TCR beta cDNA molecule per two T cells in model experiments. Using deep sequencing normalized with unique cDNA molecular identifiers, the study measured how TCR beta repertoire diversity changes with age. The donors were divided into four age groups: young (average approximately 15 years), middle-aged (approximately 39), aged (approximately 64) and long-lived (around 80). To avoid experimental bias, donors of different ages were spread randomly across the sequencing lanes. The study analyzed two additional independent replicas of 1 million unique cDNA reads from the same blood draw for two donors, one aged 18 to 29 and one aged 80 or older. Here is what the overall study found, with its caveats: Compared with the aged group, the long-lived group had more naive CD4+ T cells, fewer expanded clones and increased TCR diversity, suggesting age selection. Bulk unsorted PBMC profiling prevented conclusive comparison of naive and antigen-experienced compartments. The CMV infection status of donors was not known, potentially confounding age-related changes in expanded clonotypes. The percentage of naive T cells measured by flow cytometry correlated strongly with observed TCR beta diversity. Estimates of total diversity based on one million sequenced T cells were regarded as lower bounds and as underestimates. Observed TCR beta diversity per million T cells fell roughly linearly with age, and a significant reduction was already apparent by age roughly 40.

Systemically healthy Caucasian individuals from Russia, 35 to 50 in total and aged about 6 to 95 years, were included as donors. Each donor gave around 9 milliliters of peripheral blood, collected into EDTA-treated Vacutainer tubes. Ficoll-Paque density-gradient centrifugation was used to isolate PBMCs, with at least 6.5 million per sample. Total RNA was extracted from PBMCs with Trizol reagent, with at least 6 micrograms obtained per sample. For every donor, flow cytometry on a PBMC aliquot measured the percentage of naive CD45RAhigh/CD27high T cells. Library method: 5' RACE. Instrument on record: Illumina HiSeq 2500. A second about 7 to 12 cycle PCR used a sample-barcoded 5' primer and a J-beta primer mix. Each TCR beta cDNA molecule received a unique molecular identifier from a template-switch 5' adaptor carrying 12 random nucleotides. Each sample yielded at least 2.5 million CDR3-containing paired-end reads. All of the RNA was converted into first-strand cDNA using the Mint cDNA synthesis kit, with a TRBC-specific oligonucleotide serving as the primer. Following uracil-DNA glycosylase treatment, all cDNA underwent a first 18-cycle PCR with the universal primers M1SS and BC2_uni_R. In the authors' own workflow: Each sample was normalized by randomly selecting 1 million high-quality reads, each carrying a distinct molecular identifier. Reads with shared molecular identifiers were discarded instead of being binned into consensus sequences. MiTCR, set to a Q25 quality threshold and the strictest error-elimination algorithm, was used for CDR3 identification, clonotype clustering and error correction. A nonparametric unseen species model with Euler transformation was used to estimate lower-bound total TCR beta diversity. TCRdb ran its own pipeline on the public reads, namely fastp trimming at Q25 and MiXCR clone calling, and kept in-frame beta chains. Entries that share a CDR3 protein sequence are merged under the most common genes and DNA. TCRdb, not the authors, supplied the V and J calls. This sample holds some 1,500,000 distinct CDR3 sequences; roughly two fifths were observed only once. The ten largest clones take up about 4% of the sample.

The specimen sequenced was blood. This TCR came from a woman under 30 in good health.

The CDR3 reads as follows: CASSQDYRGRGWDTEAFF. DNA sequence: TGCGCCAGCAGCCAAGATTACAGGGGGCGAGGATGGGACACTGAAGCTTTCTTT. The chain was built from TRBV4-3 and TRBJ1-1, with 9 bases aligning to TRBD1. Trimmed from V: 0 bases; trimmed from J: 3 bases; junction bases lacking a gene match: 11. Reading from cysteine to phenylalanine, the CDR3 counts 18 amino acids. Only the CDR3 portion is preserved as DNA: 54 bases, with reading frame beginning at the first base. CDR1 and CDR2, per the germline V gene, are LGHNA and YSLEER.